The TCR beta chain under discussion was sequenced for a study of regulatory T cells in long-lasting Graves disease. Overall study findings and caveats: Repertoires from persistent disease leaned toward TRBV28, TRBJ1-2 and TRBJ2-5.

The CDR3 runs to 16 residues. The germline CDR1 and CDR2 sequences are LNHDA and SQIVND (reference sequence). V lost 11 bases, J lost 3 bases, and 23 bases lay in between. As for time point: newly diagnosed GD, antithyroid drugs for less than 3 months. Construction of the TCR library relied on RNA isolated from PBMCs. Arm-PCR of CDR3 regions with iRepertoire HTBI primers generated TCR beta libraries. TCRdb itself ran the multiplex PCR reads through MiXCR, one entry per CDR3 protein. The data hold approximately 440,000 distinct CDR3 sequences, with about a sixth observed a single time. Comments on this clonotype: Antigen: not known.

The same data also went into a second study, on T cells in Graves' hyperthyroidism and ophthalmopathy.

Sequencing used peripheral blood mononuclear cells (PBMCs), obtained at new diagnosis, from a patient treated with antithyroid drugs. The sequence came from a man in his forties with Graves disease. The V gene is TRBV19, the J gene TRBJ1-5, with D unresolved. The CDR3 region is CAGSLPDGLTNQPQHF. CDR3 in DNA: TGTGCCGGCTCCCTTCCAGACGGATTAACCAATCAGCCCCAGCATTTT.